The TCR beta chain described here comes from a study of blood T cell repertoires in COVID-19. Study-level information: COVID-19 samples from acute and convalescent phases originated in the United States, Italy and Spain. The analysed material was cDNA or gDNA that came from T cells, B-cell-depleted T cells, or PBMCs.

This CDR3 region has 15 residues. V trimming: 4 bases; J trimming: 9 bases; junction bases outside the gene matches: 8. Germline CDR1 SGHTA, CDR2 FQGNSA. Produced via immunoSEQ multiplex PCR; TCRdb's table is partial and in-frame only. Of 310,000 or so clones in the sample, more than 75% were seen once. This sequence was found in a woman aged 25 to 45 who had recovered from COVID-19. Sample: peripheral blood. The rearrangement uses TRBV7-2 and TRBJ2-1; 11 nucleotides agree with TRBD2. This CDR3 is CASSSLAGGTGEQFF. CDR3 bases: TGTGCCAGCAGCTCCCTAGCGGGAGGTACTGGTGAGCAGTTCTTC.